One T cell receptor (beta chain) is described in this entry. Its antigen remains unidentified. Spiking of synthetic TCR analog templates was performed in each PCR. Profiled with immunoSEQ multiplex PCR; TCRdb holds only in-frame clones, not every one. This table has some 84,000 clones, 82% appearing once. The data derive from a study of PD-L1 blockade in urothelial cancer. Study at large: Blood was analyzed 3 weeks (second dose) and 6 weeks after treatment start. Typically, measured as a median, blood samples had about 140,000 T cells.

Findings and caveats of the study: Expansion of tumor-associated blood clones at 3 weeks was greater in durable-benefit patients.

This CDR3 has 13 residues. In germline, CDR1 is MNHEY, CDR2 SVGAGI. V was trimmed by 2 bases and J by 7 bases, leaving 6 bases between them. V is TRBV6-5 and J is TRBJ1-6, with no clear D. The sequence was collected from a man in his 70s with urothelial cancer. This specimen was PBMCs, taken around atezolizumab (anti-PD-L1) treatment. The CDR3 region is CASSYALNSPLHF. Here the CDR3 DNA reads TGTGCCAGCAGTTACGCCCTAAATTCACCCCTCCACTTT.